The present TCR beta chain was sequenced within a study of regulatory T cells in long-lasting Graves disease. Looking at the study overall: Graves' patients diagnosed newly had used antithyroid drugs under 3 months.

This clonotype was picked up many times. CDR3 regions were amplified by Arm-PCR using iRepertoire HTBI primers to build TCR beta libraries. TCRdb used MiXCR to reprocess the multiplex PCR reads, holding one entry per CDR3 protein. This sample carries around 480,000 distinct CDR3 sequences, 15% to 20% of them seen once, and the ten largest clones take 12%. The time point: newly diagnosed GD, antithyroid drugs for less than 3 months. The TCR library was made from RNA extracted from PBMCs. This CDR3 is 12 amino acids long. Germline V gene sequence: CDR1 MNHEY, CDR2 SMNVEV (reference sequence). Trimming at V came to 3 bases and at J to 10 bases, leaving 2 bases not matched to a gene. The data also belong to a second study, concerning T cells in Graves' hyperthyroidism and ophthalmopathy.

The chain carries TRBV27 and TRBJ1-1; 10 nucleotides align to TRBD1. Specimen: peripheral blood mononuclear cells (PBMCs), collected at new diagnosis, from a patient treated with antithyroid drugs. The sequence was collected from a man aged 40-50 years with Graves disease. The CDR3 sequence is CASSFGTGAAFF. The CDR3 coding sequence is TGTGCCAGCAGTTTCGGGACAGGGGCAGCTTTCTTT.